What follows are 16 T cell receptor beta chains derived from one specimen sequenced in a study of blood T cell repertoires in COVID-19. The data were produced by immunoSEQ multiplex PCR, yet TCRdb's version contains in-frame clones alone and is incomplete. The sample consists of more than 95,000 clones, approximately 80% of them appearing once. Source material: peripheral blood. All receptors come from a human donor in a cohort sampled during active COVID-19.

This chain connects TRBV10-1 to TRBJ2-3, with TRBD1 matching 10 bases. V dropped 0 bases and J dropped 5; count of bases not matched to a gene: 2. Germline values: CDR1 WNHNN, CDR2 SYGVQD (reference sequence). This CDR3 has 15 residues. This CDR3 reads CASSESGQGIDTQYF. Written as DNA, the CDR3 is TGCGCCAGCAGTGAGTCGGGACAGGGGATAGATACGCAGTATTTT.

This sequence joins TRBV15 and TRBJ2-7; tentative D call: TRBD1 (6 bases). Germline V lookup: CDR1 LNHNV, CDR2 YYDKDF (reference sequence). V was clipped by 5 bases and J by 6 bases, with 14 bases between them. The CDR3 has 13 amino acids. CDR3 DNA sequence: TGTGCCACCAGCTCAGTCAGGGGTGTCGAGCAGTACTTC. It yields the protein CATSSVRGVEQYF.

This chain connects TRBV7-2 to TRBJ2-3, with 10 nucleotides matching TRBD2. CDR1 is SGHTA, CDR2 FQGNSA, per germline. The CDR3 spans 19 residues. Losses at the gene ends were 2 bases for V and 3 bases for J; bases not matched to a gene: 14. CDR3: CASSLRAPGAGGLTDTQYF. DNA of the CDR3: TGTGCCAGCAGCTTAAGGGCCCCCGGAGCGGGGGGGCTGACAGATACGCAGTATTTT.

The chain combines TRBV7-9 with TRBJ2-3; TRBD2 aligns across 12 bases. The ends lost 6 bases at V and 2 bases at J; junction bases unmatched: 9. The CDR3 runs 17 residues. Germline V gene data show CDR1 as SEHNR and CDR2 as FQNEAQ (reference sequence). The CDR3 DNA reads as TGTGCCAGCAGGCGGGGACTAGCGGGCTCAAACACAGATACGCAGTATTTT. It encodes CASRRGLAGSNTDTQYF.

This chain links TRBV4-3 with TRBJ2-5; 9 bases are shared with TRBD1. V lost 2 bases and J lost 3; bases outside the gene matches: 4. Germline loops: CDR1 LGHNA, CDR2 YSLEER. The CDR3 totals 15 residues. CDR3 sequence (DNA): TGCGCCAGCAGCCAACAATGGACAGGGGAAGAGACCCAGTACTTC. Its protein product is CASSQQWTGEETQYF.

This sequence joins TRBV5-1 and TRBJ1-5; no reliable D call. The V gene lost 0 bases and the J gene lost 4 bases, with 14 bases spanning the gap. The CDR3 is 16 residues long. The germline V gene encodes CDR1 SGHRS and CDR2 YFSETQ. CDR3 bases: TGCGCCAGCAGCTTGGATGAAGCGGGAGGGAATCAGCCCCAGCATTTT. Amino acids: CASSLDEAGGNQPQHF.

The rearrangement links TRBV19 to TRBJ1-2; TRBD1 matches at 11 bases. Trimming removed 8 bases from V and 4 bases from J; junction bases left unmatched: 9. The CDR3 consists of 15 residues. Germline CDR1 is LNHDA and CDR2 is SQIVND (reference sequence). Here the CDR3 reads CASESGTGGTYGYTF. CDR3 in DNA: TGTGCCAGTGAAAGCGGGACAGGGGGGACCTATGGCTACACCTTC.

The V gene is TRBV4-3, the J gene TRBJ2-3; 8 bases agree with TRBD2. V lost 1 base and J lost 5; bases outside the gene matches: 5. The germline V gene has CDR1 LGHNA and CDR2 YSLEER. The CDR3 totals 15 residues. The chain's CDR3 is CASSQVGGGLDTQYF. As DNA, the CDR3 is TGCGCCAGCAGCCAAGTAGGCGGGGGGCTAGATACGCAGTATTTT.

V is TRBV5-5 and J is TRBJ1-1; weak D call: TRBD1 (6 bases). CDR3 length equals 13 residues. Germline CDR1 and CDR2: SGHKS and YYEKEE (reference sequence). The ends were cut back, 4 bases at V and 4 bases at J, with 11 bases in the middle. CDR3 region: CASSPGAGTEAFF. The DNA of the CDR3 is TGTGCCAGCAGCCCAGGGGCCGGCACTGAAGCTTTCTTT.

This chain uses TRBV5-4 with TRBJ1-1; D is unresolved. This CDR3 is built from 14 residues. Germline V gives CDR1 SGHNT, CDR2 YYREEE (reference sequence). V was pared by 3 bases and J by 0 bases, with 9 bases between. CDR3: CASSSLKMNTEAFF. CDR3 coding DNA: TGTGCCAGCAGCTCCCTAAAGATGAACACTGAAGCTTTCTTT.

The rearrangement joins TRBV7-3 to TRBJ2-3, with 8 positions matching TRBD2. J lost 4 bases, V lost 5 bases, and 11 bases had no gene match. This CDR3 contains 16 residues. Germline V gene sequence: CDR1 SGHTA, CDR2 FQGTGA. The CDR3 sequence: CASSLPRGSGADTQYF. The CDR3 DNA reads as TGTGCCAGCAGCCTCCCCCGGGGTAGCGGGGCAGATACGCAGTATTTT.

V is TRBV27 and J is TRBJ1-2; no clear D. CDR3 length: 13 amino acids. CDR1 is MNHEY, CDR2 SMNVEV, per germline (reference sequence). With 5 bases removed from V and 1 base from J, the gap between germline ends came to 8 bases. This CDR3 reads CASSPGSNYGYTF. Written as DNA, the CDR3 is TGTGCCAGCAGTCCCGGGAGTAACTATGGCTACACCTTC.

This rearrangement joins TRBV5-1 to TRBJ2-1, with a weak D call TRBD2 (7 bases). V gave up 0 bases and J gave up 7 bases, with 14 bases separating them. The CDR3 runs to 15 residues. Germline V gene sequence: CDR1 SGHRS, CDR2 YFSETQ. The CDR3 DNA sequence: TGCGCCAGCAGCTTGGCCGGGGGGCACTTAAATGAGCAGTTCTTC. Translated: CASSLAGGHLNEQFF.

V is TRBV7-2 and J is TRBJ2-3; 16 bases fit TRBD2. Germline V gene sequence: CDR1 SGHTA, CDR2 FQGNSA. The CDR3 has 15 residues. The V segment lost 5 bases and the J segment 6 bases; nucleotides outside the gene matches: 2. For the CDR3, the DNA is TGTGCCAGCAGCAAGGGACTAGCGGGGGGGGATACGCAGTATTTT. This gives the protein CASSKGLAGGDTQYF.

The chain joins TRBV10-2 to TRBJ1-5; D is uncertain. The CDR3 length is 15 residues. V shed 0 bases and J shed 3 bases, with 9 bases lying between them. Germline V lookup: CDR1 WSHSY, CDR2 SAAADI. The CDR3 loop reads CASSESAGSNQPQHF. CDR3 nucleotide sequence: TGCGCCAGCAGTGAGTCAGCCGGTTCCAATCAGCCCCAGCATTTT.

In this sample, this clone turned up a few times. The rearrangement uses TRBV2 and TRBJ2-7; 11 nucleotides line up with TRBD1. The CDR3 totals 12 residues. V trimming: 8 bases; J trimming: 3 bases; junction bases outside the gene matches: 0. CDR1 is SNHLY, CDR2 FYNNEI, per germline. The CDR3 DNA reads TGTGCCAGCGGGACAGGGGGCTACGAGCAGTACTTC. It encodes CASGTGGYEQYF. Combining the CDR3 with reference TRBV2 and TRBJ2-7 gives the whole variable domain EPEVTQTPSHQVTQMGQEVILRCVPISNHLYFYWYRQILGQKVEFLVSFYNNEISEKSEIFDDQFSVERPDGSNFTLKIRSTKLEDSAMYFCASGTGGYEQYFGPGTRLTVT.